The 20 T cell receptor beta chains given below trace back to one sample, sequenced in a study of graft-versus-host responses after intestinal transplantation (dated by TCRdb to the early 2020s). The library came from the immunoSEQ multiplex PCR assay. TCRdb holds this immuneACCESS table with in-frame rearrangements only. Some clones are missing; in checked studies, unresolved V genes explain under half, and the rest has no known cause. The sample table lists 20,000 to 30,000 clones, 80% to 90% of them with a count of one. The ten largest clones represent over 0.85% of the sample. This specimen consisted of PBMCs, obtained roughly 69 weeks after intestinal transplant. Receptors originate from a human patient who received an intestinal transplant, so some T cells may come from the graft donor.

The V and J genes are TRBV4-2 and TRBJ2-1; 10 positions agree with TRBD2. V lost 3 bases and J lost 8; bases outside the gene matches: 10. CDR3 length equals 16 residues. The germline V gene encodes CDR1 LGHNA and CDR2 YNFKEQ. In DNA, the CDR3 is TGTGCCAGCAGCCATGGGGGGCTAGCGGGAGTGGATGAGCAGTTCTTC. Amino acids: CASSHGGLAGVDEQFF.

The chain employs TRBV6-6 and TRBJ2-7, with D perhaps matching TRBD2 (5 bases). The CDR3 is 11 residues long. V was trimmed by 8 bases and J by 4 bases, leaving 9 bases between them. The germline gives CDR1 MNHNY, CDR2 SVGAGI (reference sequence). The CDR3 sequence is CASPRGYEQYF. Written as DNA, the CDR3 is TGTGCCAGCCCCCGCGGGTACGAGCAGTACTTC.

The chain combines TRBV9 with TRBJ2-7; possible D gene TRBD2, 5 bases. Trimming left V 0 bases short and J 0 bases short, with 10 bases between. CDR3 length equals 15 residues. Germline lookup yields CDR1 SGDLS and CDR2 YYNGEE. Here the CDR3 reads CASSVALGSSYEQYF. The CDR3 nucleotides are TGTGCCAGCAGCGTAGCTCTGGGGAGCTCCTACGAGCAGTACTTC.

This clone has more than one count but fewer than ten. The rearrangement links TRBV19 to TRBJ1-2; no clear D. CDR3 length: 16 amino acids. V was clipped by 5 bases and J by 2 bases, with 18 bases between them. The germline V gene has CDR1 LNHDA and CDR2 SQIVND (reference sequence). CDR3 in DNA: TGTGCCAGTAGTCTTACGGGAGGACCAACGAACTATGGCTACACCTTC. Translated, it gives CASSLTGGPTNYGYTF.

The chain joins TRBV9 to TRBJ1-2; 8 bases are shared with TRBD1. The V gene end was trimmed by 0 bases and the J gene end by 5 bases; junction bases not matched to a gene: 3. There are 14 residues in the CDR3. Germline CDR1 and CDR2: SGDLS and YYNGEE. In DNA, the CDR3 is TGTGCCAGCAGCGTAGCTGGGACAGGATATGGCTACACCTTC. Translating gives CASSVAGTGYGYTF.

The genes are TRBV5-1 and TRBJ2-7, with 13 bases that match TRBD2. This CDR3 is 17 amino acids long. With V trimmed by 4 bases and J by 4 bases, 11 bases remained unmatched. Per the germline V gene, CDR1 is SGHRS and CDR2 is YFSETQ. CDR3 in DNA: TGCGCCAGCAGCCCCGGACTAGCGGGAGTAGGGGCTTACGAGCAGTACTTC. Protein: CASSPGLAGVGAYEQYF.

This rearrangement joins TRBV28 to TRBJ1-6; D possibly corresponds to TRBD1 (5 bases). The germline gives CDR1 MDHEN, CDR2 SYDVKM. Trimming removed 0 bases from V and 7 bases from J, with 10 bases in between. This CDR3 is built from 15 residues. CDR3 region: CASSLWGDRNSPLHF. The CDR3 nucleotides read TGTGCCAGCAGTTTATGGGGGGATAGAAATTCACCCCTCCACTTT.

In DNA form, the CDR3 reads TGTGCCAGCAGCGGGAGCTCCTACGAGCAGTACTTC. Residues: CASSGSSYEQYF. The chain carries TRBV13 and TRBJ2-7, with D possibly TRBD2 on 5 matching bases. Trimming pared 5 bases from V and 0 bases from J, leaving 5 bases between. This CDR3 contains 12 residues. CDR1 and CDR2 from the germline V gene are PRHDT and FYEKMQ (reference sequence).

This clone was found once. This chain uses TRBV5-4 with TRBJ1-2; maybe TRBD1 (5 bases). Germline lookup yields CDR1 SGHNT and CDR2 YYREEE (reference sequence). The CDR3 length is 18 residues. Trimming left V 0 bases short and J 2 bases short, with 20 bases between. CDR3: CASSLASQGMVRNYGYTF. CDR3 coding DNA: TGTGCCAGCAGCTTGGCCTCGCAGGGAATGGTACGAAACTATGGCTACACCTTC. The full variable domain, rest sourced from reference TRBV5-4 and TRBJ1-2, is ETGVTQSPTHLIKTRGQQVTLRCSSQSGHNTVSWYQQALGQGPQFIFQYYREEENGRGNFPPRFSGLQFPNYSSELNVNALELDDSALYLCASSLASQGMVRNYGYTFGSGTRLTVV.

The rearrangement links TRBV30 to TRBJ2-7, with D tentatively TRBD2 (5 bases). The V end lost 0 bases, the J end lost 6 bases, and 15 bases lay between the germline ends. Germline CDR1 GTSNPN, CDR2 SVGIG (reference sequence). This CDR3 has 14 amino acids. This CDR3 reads CAWSVRGNVGEQYF. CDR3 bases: TGTGCCTGGAGTGTACGGGGTAACGTGGGCGAGCAGTACTTC.

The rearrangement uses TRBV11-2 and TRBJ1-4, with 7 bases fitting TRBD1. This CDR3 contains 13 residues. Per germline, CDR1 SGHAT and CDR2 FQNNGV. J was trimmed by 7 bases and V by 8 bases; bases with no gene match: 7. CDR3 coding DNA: TGTGCCAGCCGATATCAGGGGGGTGAAAAACTGTTTTTT. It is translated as CASRYQGGEKLFF.

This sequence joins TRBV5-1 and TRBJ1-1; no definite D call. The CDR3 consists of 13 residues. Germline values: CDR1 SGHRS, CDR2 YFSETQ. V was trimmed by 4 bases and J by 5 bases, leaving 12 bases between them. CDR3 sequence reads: CASSQERGTEAFF. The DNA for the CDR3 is TGCGCCAGCAGCCAGGAGCGAGGGACTGAAGCTTTCTTT.

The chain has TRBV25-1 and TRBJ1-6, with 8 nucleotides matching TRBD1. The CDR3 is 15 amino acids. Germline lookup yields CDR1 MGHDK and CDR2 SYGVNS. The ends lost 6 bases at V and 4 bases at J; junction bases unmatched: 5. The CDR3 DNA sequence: TGTGCCAGCAGGGCGGACAGGGCTTATAATTCACCCCTCCACTTT. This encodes CASRADRAYNSPLHF.

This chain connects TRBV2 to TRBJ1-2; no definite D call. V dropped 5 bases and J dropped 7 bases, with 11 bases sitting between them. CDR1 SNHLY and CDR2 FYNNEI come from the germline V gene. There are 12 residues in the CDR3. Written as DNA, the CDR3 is TGTGCCAGCAGTCCGGGTGTGGGTGGCTACACCTTC. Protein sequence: CASSPGVGGYTF. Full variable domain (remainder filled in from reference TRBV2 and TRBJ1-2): EPEVTQTPSHQVTQMGQEVILRCVPISNHLYFYWYRQILGQKVEFLVSFYNNEISEKSEIFDDQFSVERPDGSNFTLKIRSTKLEDSAMYFCASSPGVGGYTFGSGTRLTVV.

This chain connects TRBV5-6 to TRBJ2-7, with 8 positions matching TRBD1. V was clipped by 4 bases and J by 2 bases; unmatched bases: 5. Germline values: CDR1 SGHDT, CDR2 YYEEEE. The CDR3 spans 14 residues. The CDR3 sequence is CASSRDRRTYEQYF. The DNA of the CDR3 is TGTGCCAGCAGCCGGGACAGGCGAACCTACGAGCAGTACTTC.

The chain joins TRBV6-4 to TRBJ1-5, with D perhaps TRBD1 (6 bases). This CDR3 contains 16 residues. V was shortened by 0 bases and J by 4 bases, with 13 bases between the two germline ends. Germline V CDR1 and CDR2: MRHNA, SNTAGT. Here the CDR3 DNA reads TGTGCCAGCAGTGACTCATTAGGGGGGCGGAATCAGCCCCAGCATTTT. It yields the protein CASSDSLGGRNQPQHF.

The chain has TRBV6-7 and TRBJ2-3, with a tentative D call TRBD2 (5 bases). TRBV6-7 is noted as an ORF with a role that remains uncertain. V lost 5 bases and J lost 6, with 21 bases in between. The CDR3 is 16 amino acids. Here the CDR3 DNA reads TGTGCCAGCAGTATCCTTGGAGTGGGAGTCTTTGATACGCAGTATTTT. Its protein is CASSILGVGVFDTQYF.

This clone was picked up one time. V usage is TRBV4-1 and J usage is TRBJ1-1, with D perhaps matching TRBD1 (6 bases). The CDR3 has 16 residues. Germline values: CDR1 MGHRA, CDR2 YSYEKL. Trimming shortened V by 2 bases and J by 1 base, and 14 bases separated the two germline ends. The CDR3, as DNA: TGCGCCAGCAGCCAAACGCCAGGGGTTTGGAACACTGAAGCTTTCTTT. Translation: CASSQTPGVWNTEAFF.

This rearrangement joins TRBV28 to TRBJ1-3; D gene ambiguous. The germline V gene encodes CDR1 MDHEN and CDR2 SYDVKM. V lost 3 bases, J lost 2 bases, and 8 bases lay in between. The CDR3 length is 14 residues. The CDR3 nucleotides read TGTGCCAGCAGTTTGCGAGGAACTGGAAACACCATATATTTT. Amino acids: CASSLRGTGNTIYF.

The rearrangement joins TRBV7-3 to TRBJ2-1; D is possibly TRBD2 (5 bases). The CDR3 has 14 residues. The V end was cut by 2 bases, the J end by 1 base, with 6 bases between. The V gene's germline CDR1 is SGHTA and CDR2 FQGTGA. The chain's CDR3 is CASSLRGSYNEQFF. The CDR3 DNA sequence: TGTGCCAGCAGCTTACGGGGTTCCTACAATGAGCAGTTCTTC. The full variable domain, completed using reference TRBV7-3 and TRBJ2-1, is GAGVSQTPSNKVTEKGKYVELRCDPISGHTALYWYRQSLGQGPEFLIYFQGTGAADDSGLPNDRFFAVRPEGSVSTLKIQRTERGDSAVYLCASSLRGSYNEQFFGPGTRLTVL.